This TCR beta chain was documented in a study of PD-L1 blockade in urothelial cancer. Looked up from germline, CDR1 is WSHSY and CDR2 is SAAADI. The CDR3 runs 14 residues. Unmatched junction bases numbered 6, after V lost 5 bases and J lost 5 bases. Some clones are missing from TCRdb's copy, which holds only in-frame ones; the method was immunoSEQ multiplex PCR. The profile shows about 110,000 clones, less than 95% of them singletons. The time point was: peripheral blood 6 weeks after treatment start. The starting material was PBMCs, obtained around atezolizumab (anti-PD-L1) treatment. The TCR comes from a man between 60 and 75 years old with urothelial cancer. The V call is TRBV10-2, the J call TRBJ2-3; 8 bases map to TRBD2. CDR3 nucleotide sequence: TGCGCCAGCAGTCTCGGGGGGGCGGGAGATACGCAGTATTTT. It yields the protein CASSLGGAGDTQYF.